This T cell receptor (beta chain) stems from a study of T cells after posttransplantation cyclophosphamide. Study results and limitations: Later post-transplant blood repertoires were often dominated by donor CD8+ memory clones. After PTCy, TRB diversity resembled that of CNI/methotrexate controls. TRB overlap between skin or GI tissue T cells and blood was limited.

This CDR3 has 15 residues. V lost 5 bases and J lost 4; bases outside the gene matches: 10. The germline V gene has CDR1 MNHNS and CDR2 SASEGT. Generated by immunoSEQ multiplex PCR, the TCRdb table keeps only in-frame clones and is missing some. The sample lists more than 1,000 clones; about 73% were seen once. Peripheral blood was collected from the related graft donor on the marrow donation day. About this clone: Antigen: not known.

The chain has TRBV6-1 and TRBJ2-5, with TRBD2 identical over 7 bases. This receptor was taken from a man aged 50-59 years in good health, CMV-negative, and a related stem cell transplant donor. Sequencing input: memory CD8+ T cells sorted from blood. The CDR3 here is CASSPLRGEVETQYF. The CDR3 region has the DNA TGTGCCAGCAGTCCCCTACGGGGGGAGGTAGAGACCCAGTACTTC.